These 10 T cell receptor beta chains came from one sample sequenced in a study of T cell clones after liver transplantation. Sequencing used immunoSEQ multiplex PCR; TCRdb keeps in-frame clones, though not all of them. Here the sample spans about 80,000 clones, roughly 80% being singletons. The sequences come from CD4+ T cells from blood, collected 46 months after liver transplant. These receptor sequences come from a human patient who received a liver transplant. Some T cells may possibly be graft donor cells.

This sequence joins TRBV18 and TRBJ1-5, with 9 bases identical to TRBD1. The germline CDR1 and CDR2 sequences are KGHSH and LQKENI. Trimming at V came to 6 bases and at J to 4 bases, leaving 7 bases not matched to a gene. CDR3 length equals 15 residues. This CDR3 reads CASSSGTGLNQPQHF. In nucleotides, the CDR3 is TGTGCCAGCTCGTCCGGGACAGGGCTAAATCAGCCCCAGCATTTT.

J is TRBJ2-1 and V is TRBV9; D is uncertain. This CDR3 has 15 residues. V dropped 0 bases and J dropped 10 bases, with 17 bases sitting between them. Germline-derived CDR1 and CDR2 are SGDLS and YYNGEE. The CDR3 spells CASSVAPAASEEQFF. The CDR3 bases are TGTGCCAGCAGCGTAGCTCCCGCAGCGAGCGAGGAGCAGTTCTTC. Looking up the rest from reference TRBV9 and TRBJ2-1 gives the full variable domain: DSGVTQTPKHLITATGQRVTLRCSPRSGDLSVYWYQQSLDQGLQFLIQYYNGEERAKGNILERFSAQQFPDLHSELNLSSLELGDSALYFCASSVAPAASEEQFFGPGTRLTVL.

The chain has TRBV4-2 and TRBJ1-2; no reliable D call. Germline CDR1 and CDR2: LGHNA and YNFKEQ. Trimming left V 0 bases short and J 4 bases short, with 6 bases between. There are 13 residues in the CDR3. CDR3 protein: CASSQEGVYGYTF. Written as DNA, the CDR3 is TGTGCCAGCAGCCAAGAAGGTGTCTATGGCTACACCTTC.

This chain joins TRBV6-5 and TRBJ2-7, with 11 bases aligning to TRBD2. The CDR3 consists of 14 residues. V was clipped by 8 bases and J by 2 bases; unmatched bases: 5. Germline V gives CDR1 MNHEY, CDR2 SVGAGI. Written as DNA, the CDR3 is TGTGCCAGCGGGGGACTAGCGGATACCTACGAGCAGTACTTC. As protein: CASGGLADTYEQYF.

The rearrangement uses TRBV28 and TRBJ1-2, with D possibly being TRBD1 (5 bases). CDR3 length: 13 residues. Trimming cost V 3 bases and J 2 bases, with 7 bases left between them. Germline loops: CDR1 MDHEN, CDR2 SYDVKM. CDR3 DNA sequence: TGTGCCAGCAGTTTGACAGCAAACTATGGCTACACCTTC. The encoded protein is CASSLTANYGYTF.

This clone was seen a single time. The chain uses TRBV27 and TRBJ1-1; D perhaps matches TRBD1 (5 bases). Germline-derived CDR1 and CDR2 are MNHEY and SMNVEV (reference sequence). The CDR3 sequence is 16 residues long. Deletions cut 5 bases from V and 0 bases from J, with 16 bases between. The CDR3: CASSPLAPGMNTEAFF. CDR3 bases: TGTGCCAGCAGTCCCTTGGCCCCAGGGATGAACACTGAAGCTTTCTTT.

CDR3 in amino acids: CASTVLKTGSYEQYF. The CDR3 region has the DNA TGTGCCAGCACCGTCCTTAAGACAGGCTCCTACGAGCAGTACTTC. This chain joins TRBV5-8 and TRBJ2-7, with D perhaps matching TRBD1 (6 bases). The germline V gene has CDR1 SGHTS and CDR2 YDEGEE. V was cut by 6 bases and J by 0 bases, with 16 bases left in between. The CDR3 loop spans 15 amino acids.

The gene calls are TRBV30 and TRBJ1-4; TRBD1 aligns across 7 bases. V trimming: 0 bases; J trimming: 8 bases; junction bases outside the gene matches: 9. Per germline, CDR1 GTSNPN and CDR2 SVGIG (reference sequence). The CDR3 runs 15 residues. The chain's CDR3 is CAWSVGGGAGEKLFF. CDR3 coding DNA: TGTGCCTGGAGTGTAGGAGGGGGCGCTGGGGAAAAACTGTTTTTT.

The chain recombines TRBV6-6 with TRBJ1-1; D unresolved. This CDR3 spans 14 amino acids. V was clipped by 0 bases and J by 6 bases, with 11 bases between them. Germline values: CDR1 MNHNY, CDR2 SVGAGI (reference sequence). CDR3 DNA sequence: TGTGCCAGCAGTTACTCGATCATAGAGCCTGAAGCTTTCTTT. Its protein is CASSYSIIEPEAFF.

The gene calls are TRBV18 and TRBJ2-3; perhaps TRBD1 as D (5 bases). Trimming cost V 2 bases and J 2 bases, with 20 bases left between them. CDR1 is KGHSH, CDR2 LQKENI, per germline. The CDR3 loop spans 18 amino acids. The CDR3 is CASSPKGRRQTFTDTQYF. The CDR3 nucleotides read TGTGCCAGCTCACCAAAGGGTAGGAGACAGACGTTCACAGATACGCAGTATTTT.